The 28 T cell receptor beta chains presented below share a single source sample, sequenced in a study of blood T cell repertoires in COVID-19. The method was immunoSEQ multiplex PCR; TCRdb's version includes in-frame clones alone and lacks a portion of them. The top ten clones hold about 2.5% of a sample with 100,000 to 150,000 clones, less than 90% of them seen once. Specimen: PBMCs or T cells enriched from blood (not recorded which). The receptors originated from a woman aged 45 to 65 who had recovered from COVID-19.

The genes are TRBV18 and TRBJ1-1; perhaps TRBD1 as D (5 bases). Trimming shortened V by 0 bases and J by 10 bases, and 9 bases separated the two germline ends. CDR1 is KGHSH, CDR2 LQKENI, per germline. The CDR3 runs 12 residues. Written as DNA, the CDR3 is TGTGCCAGCTCACCACCAGGGGATGGAGCTTTCTTT. Amino acids: CASSPPGDGAFF.

This clone was counted a single time. J is TRBJ1-5 and V is TRBV7-2, with 8 bases lining up with TRBD1. From germline, CDR1 is SGHTA and CDR2 FQGNSA. There are 14 residues in the CDR3. Germline trimming cut 5 bases from V and 0 bases from J; bases unmatched to any gene: 0. The CDR3 DNA reads as TGTGCCAGCAGCGACAGGGGTAGCAATCAGCCCCAGCATTTT. It specifies CASSDRGSNQPQHF. Looking up the rest from reference TRBV7-2 and TRBJ1-5 gives the full variable domain: GAGVSQSPSNKVTEKGKDVELRCDPISGHTALYWYRQSLGQGLEFLIYFQGNSAPDKSGLPSDRFSAERTGGSVSTLTIQRTQQEDSAVYLCASSDRGSNQPQHFGDGTRLSIL.

This sequence joins TRBV6-5 and TRBJ2-1, with TRBD2 identical over 7 bases. CDR1 and CDR2 (germline): MNHEY, SVGAGI. The CDR3 covers 15 residues. V was pared by 6 bases and J by 5 bases, with 10 bases of the junction left unmatched. CDR3 sequence: CASSRDGGFNNEQFF. The CDR3 nucleotides are TGTGCCAGCAGCAGAGACGGGGGGTTTAACAATGAGCAGTTCTTC.

V gene TRBV6-4 combines with J gene TRBJ2-1; 11 positions agree with TRBD2. The CDR3 loop spans 13 amino acids. Losses at the gene ends were 11 bases for V and 6 bases for J; bases not matched to a gene: 6. Germline V CDR1 and CDR2: MRHNA, SNTAGT. CDR3 residues: CARPSGGSNEQFF. Written as DNA, the CDR3 is TGTGCCCGCCCTAGCGGGGGGTCCAATGAGCAGTTCTTC.

The chain couples TRBV10-3 to TRBJ1-1; possible D gene TRBD1, 5 bases. V was cut by 7 bases and J by 1 base, with 13 bases left in between. CDR3 length equals 14 residues. CDR1 and CDR2 from the germline V gene are ENHRY and SYGVKD. CDR3 residues: CAITPGGGNTEAFF. CDR3 DNA: TGTGCCATCACCCCCGGGGGAGGGAACACTGAAGCTTTCTTT.

V is TRBV5-1 and J is TRBJ2-1; possible D gene TRBD1, 6 bases. The CDR3 totals 15 residues. Germline CDR1 and CDR2: SGHRS and YFSETQ. V lost 0 bases and J 5 bases, leaving 12 bases between the germline ends. In DNA, the CDR3 is TGCGCCAGCAGCTTGGTCTCGGACAGAAACAATGAGCAGTTCTTC. Residues: CASSLVSDRNNEQFF.

The table lists this clone with a few counts. This rearrangement joins TRBV5-1 to TRBJ2-7, with D possibly being TRBD2 (5 bases). V lost 2 bases and J lost 6, with 6 bases in between. CDR1 and CDR2 from the germline V gene are SGHRS and YFSETQ. The CDR3 covers 11 residues. In nucleotides, the CDR3 is TGCGCCAGCAGCTTCGCGGGCGAGCAGTACTTC. This gives the protein CASSFAGEQYF. The whole variable domain, filled in from reference TRBV5-1 and TRBJ2-7, reads KAGVTQTPRYLIKTRGQQVTLSCSPISGHRSVSWYQQTPGQGLQFLFEYFSETQRNKGNFPGRFSGRQFSNSRSEMNVSTLELGDSALYLCASSFAGEQYFGPGTRLTVT.

This chain links TRBV10-3 with TRBJ1-3; unclear D gene. This CDR3 comprises 12 residues. The germline V gene has CDR1 ENHRY and CDR2 SYGVKD. Trimming removed 9 bases at V and 0 bases at J, with 6 bases between. The CDR3: CAILSSGNTIYF. The CDR3 DNA sequence: TGTGCCATACTGAGCTCTGGAAACACCATATATTTT.

V and J are TRBV12-5 and TRBJ2-5; the D gene is possibly TRBD2 (5 bases). Germline values: CDR1 LGHNT, CDR2 FRNRAP. CDR3 length: 20 amino acids. V dropped 0 bases and J dropped 2 bases, with 25 bases sitting between them. CDR3 in DNA: TGTGCTAGTGGTTTGGTACGTAGGATACGTTGGGAGAGGGTACAAGAGACCCAGTACTTC. Its translation: CASGLVRRIRWERVQETQYF.

This chain connects TRBV27 to TRBJ2-5; 14 bases line up with TRBD2. CDR1 is MNHEY, CDR2 SMNVEV, per germline (reference sequence). V was clipped by 6 bases and J by 7 bases; unmatched bases: 7. The CDR3 sequence is 15 residues long. The CDR3 loop is CASRTGLAGEWTQYF. CDR3 sequence (DNA): TGTGCCAGCAGAACGGGACTAGCGGGGGAGTGGACCCAGTACTTC.

The chain joins TRBV2 to TRBJ1-3, with a possible D match to TRBD1 (5 bases). V lost 5 bases, J lost 1 base, and 12 bases lay in between. The CDR3 totals 15 residues. CDR1 SNHLY and CDR2 FYNNEI come from the germline V gene. In nucleotides, the CDR3 is TGTGCCAGCAGTTCGACAGCCCGATCTGGAAACACCATATATTTT. It translates to CASSSTARSGNTIYF.

The chain has TRBV2 and TRBJ2-3; D may be TRBD1 (6 bases). Germline-derived CDR1 and CDR2 are SNHLY and FYNNEI. Trimming took 3 bases from V and 0 from J, leaving 10 bases between them. The CDR3 runs to 15 residues. The CDR3 here is CASSEQGYSTDTQYF. CDR3 coding DNA: TGTGCCAGCAGTGAGCAGGGGTATAGCACAGATACGCAGTATTTT. Filled out from reference TRBV2 and TRBJ2-3, the complete variable domain reads EPEVTQTPSHQVTQMGQEVILRCVPISNHLYFYWYRQILGQKVEFLVSFYNNEISEKSEIFDDQFSVERPDGSNFTLKIRSTKLEDSAMYFCASSEQGYSTDTQYFGPGTRLTVL.

V usage is TRBV5-1 and J usage is TRBJ2-5, with a tentative D call TRBD1 (6 bases). Trimming cost V 4 bases and J 4 bases, with 14 bases left between them. Germline values: CDR1 SGHRS, CDR2 YFSETQ. The CDR3 sequence is 14 residues long. The CDR3 spells CASSLTGYGETQYF. Here the CDR3 DNA reads TGCGCCAGCAGCCTGACAGGTTATGGAGAGACCCAGTACTTC.

This sequence joins TRBV19 and TRBJ1-5; 9 bases agree with TRBD1. Germline trimming cut 4 bases from V and 1 base from J; bases unmatched to any gene: 11. The CDR3 extends over 18 amino acids. CDR1 LNHDA and CDR2 SQIVND come from the germline V gene (reference sequence). The CDR3 spells CASSRSRDRVVSNQPQHF. The CDR3 nucleotides read TGTGCCAGTAGTAGAAGCCGGGACAGGGTAGTGAGCAATCAGCCCCAGCATTTT.

J is TRBJ2-7 and V is TRBV10-1; 8 nucleotides match TRBD2. The V gene's germline CDR1 is WNHNN and CDR2 SYGVQD (reference sequence). V was clipped by 10 bases and J by 4 bases; unmatched bases: 18. This CDR3 is 16 amino acids long. The CDR3, as DNA: TGCGCCACCACGCGGCGGCGGCGGGGGGTGAATTACGAGCAGTACTTC. The encoded protein is CATTRRRRGVNYEQYF.

V and J are TRBV11-1 and TRBJ2-7, with 7 bases fitting TRBD2. The CDR3 length is 16 residues. J lost 3 bases, V lost 4 bases, and 12 bases had no gene match. Looked up from germline, CDR1 is SGHAT and CDR2 is FQDESV (reference sequence). This chain's CDR3 is CASSSPVERGLYEQYF. The CDR3 DNA is TGTGCCAGCAGCTCTCCAGTGGAGCGGGGTCTCTACGAGCAGTACTTC.

V gene TRBV6-5 combines with J gene TRBJ2-7, with TRBD2 matching over 7 bases. This CDR3 spans 12 amino acids. The junction had 3 bases not matched to a gene; V was cut back by 8 bases and J by 2 bases. Germline CDR1 and CDR2: MNHEY and SVGAGI. The CDR3 protein is CASRGVTYEQYF. The CDR3 coding sequence is TGTGCCAGCCGGGGGGTTACCTACGAGCAGTACTTC.

The chain has TRBV6-5 and TRBJ2-7; 9 nucleotides match TRBD1. Germline V gene data show CDR1 as MNHEY and CDR2 as SVGAGI. The CDR3 loop spans 14 amino acids. V was pared by 0 bases and J by 3 bases, with 0 bases of the junction left unmatched. CDR3 in DNA: TGTGCCAGCAGTTACTCGACAGGGGGCTACGAGCAGTACTTC. Protein sequence: CASSYSTGGYEQYF.

V is TRBV12-3 or TRBV12-4 and J is TRBJ1-2; D possibly corresponds to TRBD1 (6 bases). The CDR3 runs 13 residues. Trimming took off 6 bases at V and 5 bases at J, with 13 bases between the two ends. The chain's CDR3 is CASSPDRTYGYTF. CDR3 nucleotide sequence: TGTGCCAGCAGCCCAGACAGGACATATGGCTACACCTTC.

This clone was seen a handful of times. The rearrangement links TRBV3-1 (or the pseudogene TRBV3-2) to TRBJ1-1, with TRBD1 matching 7 bases. Per germline, CDR1 LGHDT and CDR2 YNNKEL (reference sequence). This CDR3 has 13 residues. V was clipped by 4 bases and J by 11 bases; unmatched bases: 10. The CDR3 loop reads CASSPPDRVDAFF. CDR3 nucleotides: TGTGCCAGCAGCCCTCCCGACAGGGTCGACGCTTTCTTT.

The gene calls are TRBV6-5 and TRBJ1-1, with 8 nucleotides matching TRBD1. The CDR3 runs 14 residues. The germline V gene has CDR1 MNHEY and CDR2 SVGAGI. After removal of 7 bases from V and 7 bases from J, the junction contained 11 bases not matched to a gene. CDR3 DNA: TGTGCCAGCACAGGGACAGGCGAATGGGGTGAAGCTTTCTTT. This sequence encodes CASTGTGEWGEAFF.

The chain has TRBV6-5 and TRBJ1-2; 7 bases match TRBD1. Unmatched junction bases numbered 9, after V lost 8 bases and J lost 3 bases. The CDR3 loop spans 14 amino acids. Germline-derived CDR1 and CDR2 are MNHEY and SVGAGI. DNA of the CDR3: TGTGCCAGCCGACCGGACAGGTGGTACTATGGCTACACCTTC. This encodes CASRPDRWYYGYTF.

The chain recombines TRBV9 with TRBJ2-3, with D possibly matching TRBD1 (7 bases). Germline CDR1 SGDLS, CDR2 YYNGEE. The CDR3 length is 15 residues. V was clipped by 0 bases and J by 4 bases, with 12 bases between them. For the CDR3, the DNA is TGTGCCAGCAGCGTAGAGGGCAGGGGGGCAGATACGCAGTATTTT. Protein sequence: CASSVEGRGADTQYF.

This chain connects TRBV15 to TRBJ2-1, with 9 bases aligning to TRBD1. CDR1 LNHNV and CDR2 YYDKDF come from the germline V gene (reference sequence). J was trimmed by 7 bases and V by 3 bases; bases with no gene match: 10. The CDR3 has 16 amino acids. CDR3 amino acids: CATSRVQGAMGNEQFF. CDR3 nucleotide sequence: TGTGCCACCAGCAGGGTACAGGGGGCCATGGGTAATGAGCAGTTCTTC.

The chain recombines TRBV9 with TRBJ2-1, with 11 bases fitting TRBD1. Trimming took 7 bases from V and 9 from J; bases not matched to a gene: 9. The CDR3 extends over 14 amino acids. In germline, CDR1 is SGDLS, CDR2 YYNGEE. This chain's CDR3 is CASRLSGTGGEQFF. CDR3 nucleotides: TGTGCCAGCCGCCTCAGTGGGACAGGGGGTGAGCAGTTCTTC.

This chain joins TRBV10-2 and TRBJ2-7, with 7 bases aligning to TRBD2. The CDR3 loop spans 15 amino acids. CDR1 is WSHSY and CDR2 is SAAADI in the germline V gene. The trim removed 5 bases at V and 0 bases at J, leaving 7 bases unmatched. In nucleotides, the CDR3 is TGCGCCAGCAGTATCCAACTAGCGACCTCCTACGAGCAGTACTTC. It specifies CASSIQLATSYEQYF.

This chain uses TRBV7-9 with TRBJ2-4; no definite D call. CDR1 is SEHNR, CDR2 FQNEAQ, per germline (reference sequence). Between the trimmed V and J ends, which lost 1 base and 2 bases, there was a span of 6 bases. The CDR3 length is 14 residues. The CDR3 coding sequence is TGTGCCAGCAGCTTAGACAGTTCCAAAAACATTCAGTACTTC. It is translated as CASSLDSSKNIQYF.

V gene TRBV2 combines with J gene TRBJ1-2; D ambiguous. The germline V and J ends were trimmed by 4 bases and 0 bases, with 6 bases remaining between them. The CDR3 runs to 13 residues. The germline CDR1 and CDR2 sequences are SNHLY and FYNNEI. Here the CDR3 reads CASSVVANYGYTF. The CDR3 nucleotides are TGTGCCAGCAGTGTCGTTGCTAACTATGGCTACACCTTC.